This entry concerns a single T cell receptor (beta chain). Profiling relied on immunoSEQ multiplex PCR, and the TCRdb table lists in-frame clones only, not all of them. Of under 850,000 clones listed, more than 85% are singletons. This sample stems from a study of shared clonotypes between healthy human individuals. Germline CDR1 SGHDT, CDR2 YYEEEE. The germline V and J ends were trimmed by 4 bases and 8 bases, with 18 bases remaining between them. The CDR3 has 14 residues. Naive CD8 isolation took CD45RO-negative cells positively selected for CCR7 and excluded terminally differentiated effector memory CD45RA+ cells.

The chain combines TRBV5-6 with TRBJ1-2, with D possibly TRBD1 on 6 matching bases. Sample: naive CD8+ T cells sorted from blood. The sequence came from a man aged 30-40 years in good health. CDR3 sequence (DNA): TGTGCCAGCAGCCCTGCAGGGGCTGTAAGGGGCTACACCTTC. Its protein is CASSPAGAVRGYTF. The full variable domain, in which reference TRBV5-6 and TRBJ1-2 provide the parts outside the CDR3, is DAGVTQSPTHLIKTRGQQVTLRCSPKSGHDTVSWYQQALGQGPQFIFQYYEEEERQRGNFPDRFSGHQFPNYSSELNVNALLLGDSALYLCASSPAGAVRGYTFGSGTRLTVV.